This T cell receptor (beta chain) was recorded in a study of human T cells and chemical hapten exposure. Study details: On the upper back, patch tests were applied with 0.01% DPC and read at 6 days.

Losses at the gene ends were 5 bases for V and 5 bases for J; bases not matched to a gene: 10. Germline-derived CDR1 and CDR2 are MNHEY and SMNVEV (reference sequence). The CDR3 loop spans 16 amino acids. Individual cDNA molecules in this library carried unique molecular identifiers. In the authors' methods: Between about 23,224 and 700,000 TCRs appeared in each sample, and the median stood at roughly 100,000. TCRdb itself ran the RACE reads through MiXCR, one entry per CDR3 protein. Here the V and J calls rest on TCRdb's processing, not on the authors' analysis. The table lists 150,000 to 200,000 distinct CDR3 sequences, roughly 26% of them singletons. The time point here: patch test 3, about 24 weeks after DPC sensitization. Treatment noted: therapeutic diphenylcyclopropenone sensitization with weekly scalp DPC. Ahead of applying each patch test, blood was sampled.

V and J are TRBV27 and TRBJ2-5; 11 nucleotides match TRBD2. The sample was whole blood, taken in connection with sensitization to the hapten diphenylcyclopropenone (DPC). This TCR came from a woman aged 18 to 35 with alopecia areata. Some clones in this sample may be carry-over from other donors' samples. The CDR3 here is CASSPGSGGAGETQYF. CDR3 bases: TGTGCCAGCAGTCCCGGTAGCGGGGGGGCTGGGGAGACCCAGTACTTC.